The present entry profiles one T cell receptor (beta chain) with its context. Its target is unknown. A much larger clone differs from this one at a single base, so this may be a read error. Likely a read error: the CDR3 ends without its conserved phenylalanine or tryptophan. CDR3 size: 19 residues. Germline V lookup: CDR1 SGHVS, CDR2 FQNEAQ. V shed 7 bases, J shed 5 bases, and the junction held 24 bases outside the gene matches. This record belongs to a study of molecular identifiers for immune sequencing clone quantification. Preparation of the bulk TCR libraries relied on previously described methods and listed TCR primers. From the PCR reads, TCRdb called clonotypes with MiXCR, one entry per CDR3 protein. The sample consists of over 50,000 distinct CDR3 sequences, just over 35% of them appearing once. Study results and limitations: Clonotypes topping 20 RNA copies carried over 97% of effector molecules but under 1% of naive ones.

The receptor was derived from a human donor in good health. Some libraries in this study had Jurkat cell RNA spiked in. V usage is TRBV7-8 and J usage is TRBJ2-5, with TRBD1 matching over 8 bases. The sample was naive CD8+ T cells from blood, with Jurkat cell RNA spiked in. The subset: FACS-sorted CD8+CD4-CCR7+CD45RA+ naive T cells. In DNA form, the CDR3 reads TGTGCCAGCATCACGGACAGGGTTACGACCGGGTCGAGGACGGAGACCCAGTACTCC. Protein product: CASITDRVTTGSRTETQYS.